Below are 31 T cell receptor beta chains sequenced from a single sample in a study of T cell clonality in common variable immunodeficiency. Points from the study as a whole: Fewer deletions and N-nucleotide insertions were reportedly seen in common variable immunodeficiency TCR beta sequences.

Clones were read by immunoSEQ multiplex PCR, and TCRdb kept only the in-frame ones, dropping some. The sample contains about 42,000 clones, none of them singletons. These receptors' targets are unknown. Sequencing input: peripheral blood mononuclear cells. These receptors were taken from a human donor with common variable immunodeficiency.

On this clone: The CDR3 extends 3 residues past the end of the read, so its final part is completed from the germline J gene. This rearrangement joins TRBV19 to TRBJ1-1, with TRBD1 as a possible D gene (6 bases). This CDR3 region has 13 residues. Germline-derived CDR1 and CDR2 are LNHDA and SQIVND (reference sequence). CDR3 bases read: TGTGCCAGTAGTATAGACCAGGGGATCGCG. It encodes CASSIDQGIA. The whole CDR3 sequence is CASSIDQGIAAFF.

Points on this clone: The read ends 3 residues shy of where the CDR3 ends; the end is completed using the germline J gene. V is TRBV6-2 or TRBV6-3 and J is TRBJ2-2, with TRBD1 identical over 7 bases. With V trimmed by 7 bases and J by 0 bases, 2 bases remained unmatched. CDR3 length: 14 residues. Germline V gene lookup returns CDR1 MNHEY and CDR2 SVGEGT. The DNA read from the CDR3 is TGTGCCAGCAAAGGGGGCTCGAACACCGGGGAG. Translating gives CASKGGSNTGE. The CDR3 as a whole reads CASKGGSNTGELFF.

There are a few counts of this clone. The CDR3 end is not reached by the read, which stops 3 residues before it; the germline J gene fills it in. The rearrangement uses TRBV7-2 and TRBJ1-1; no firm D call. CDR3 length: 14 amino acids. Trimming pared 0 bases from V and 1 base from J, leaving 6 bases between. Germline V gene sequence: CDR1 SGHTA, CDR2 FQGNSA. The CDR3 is CASSLARGNTEAFF. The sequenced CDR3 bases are TGTGCCAGCAGCTTAGCGCGGGGGAACACTGAA.

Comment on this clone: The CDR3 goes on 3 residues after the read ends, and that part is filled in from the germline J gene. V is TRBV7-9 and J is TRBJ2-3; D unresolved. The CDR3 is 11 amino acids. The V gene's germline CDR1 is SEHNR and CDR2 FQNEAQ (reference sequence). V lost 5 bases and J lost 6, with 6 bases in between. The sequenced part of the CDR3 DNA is TGTGCCAGCAGCCAGGCCGATACG. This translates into CASSQADT. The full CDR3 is CASSQADTQYF.

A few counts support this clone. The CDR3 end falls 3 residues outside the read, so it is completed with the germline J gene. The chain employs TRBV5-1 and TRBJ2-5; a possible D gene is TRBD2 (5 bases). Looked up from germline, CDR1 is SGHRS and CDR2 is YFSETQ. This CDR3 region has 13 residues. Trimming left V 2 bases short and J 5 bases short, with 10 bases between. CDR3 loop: CASSFGLAETQYF. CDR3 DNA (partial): TGCGCCAGCAGCTTCGGACTCGCCGAGACC.

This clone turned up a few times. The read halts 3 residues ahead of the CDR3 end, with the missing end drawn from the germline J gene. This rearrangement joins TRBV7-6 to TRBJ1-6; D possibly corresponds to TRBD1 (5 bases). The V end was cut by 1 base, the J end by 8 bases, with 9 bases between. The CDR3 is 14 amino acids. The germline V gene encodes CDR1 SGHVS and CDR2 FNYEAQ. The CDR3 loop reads CASSLGQGDSPLHF. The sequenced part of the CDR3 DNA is TGTGCCAGCAGCTTAGGCCAGGGCGATTCACCC.

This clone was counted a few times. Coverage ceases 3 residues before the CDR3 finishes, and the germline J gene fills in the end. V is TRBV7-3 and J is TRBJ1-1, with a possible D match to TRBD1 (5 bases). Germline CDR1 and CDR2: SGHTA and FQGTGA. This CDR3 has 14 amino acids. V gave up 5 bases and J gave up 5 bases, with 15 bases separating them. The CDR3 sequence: CASSPGGFSTEAFF. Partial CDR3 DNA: TGTGCCAGCAGCCCCGGGGGGTTTTCGACTGAA.

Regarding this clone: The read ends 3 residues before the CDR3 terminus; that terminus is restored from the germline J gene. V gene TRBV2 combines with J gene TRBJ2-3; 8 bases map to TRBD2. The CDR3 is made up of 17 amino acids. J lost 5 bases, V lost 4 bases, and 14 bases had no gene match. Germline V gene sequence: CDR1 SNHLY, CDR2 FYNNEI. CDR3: CASSAGETGGPEDTQYF. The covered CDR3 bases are TGTGCCAGCAGTGCAGGGGAGACGGGAGGGCCAGAAGATACG.

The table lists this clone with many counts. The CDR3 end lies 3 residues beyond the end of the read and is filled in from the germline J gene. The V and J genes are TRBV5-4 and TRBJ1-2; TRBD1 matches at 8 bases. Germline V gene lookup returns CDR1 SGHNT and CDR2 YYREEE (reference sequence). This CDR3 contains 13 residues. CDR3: CASSTRTGSGYTF. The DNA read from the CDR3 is TGTGCCAGCAGCACACGGACAGGGTCGGGC.

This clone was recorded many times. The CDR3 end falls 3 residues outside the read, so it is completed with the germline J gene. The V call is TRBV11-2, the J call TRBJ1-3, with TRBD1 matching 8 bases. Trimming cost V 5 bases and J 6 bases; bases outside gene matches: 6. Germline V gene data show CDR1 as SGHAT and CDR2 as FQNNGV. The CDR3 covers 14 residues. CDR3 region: CASSPGQGANTIYF. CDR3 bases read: TGTGCCAGCAGCCCTGGACAGGGTGCAAACACC.

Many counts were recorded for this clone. The DNA read from the CDR3 is TGTGCCTGGAGTATACAGCCTAATGAAAAA. It yields the protein CAWSIQPNEK. The full CDR3 sequence reads CAWSIQPNEKLFF. The rearrangement joins TRBV30 to TRBJ1-4; no reliable D call. Sequencing ends 3 residues short of the CDR3 end; the germline J gene provides the rest. The CDR3 is 13 residues long. V was cut by 2 bases and J by 3 bases, with 7 bases left in between. Germline V gene data show CDR1 as GTSNPN and CDR2 as SVGIG (reference sequence).

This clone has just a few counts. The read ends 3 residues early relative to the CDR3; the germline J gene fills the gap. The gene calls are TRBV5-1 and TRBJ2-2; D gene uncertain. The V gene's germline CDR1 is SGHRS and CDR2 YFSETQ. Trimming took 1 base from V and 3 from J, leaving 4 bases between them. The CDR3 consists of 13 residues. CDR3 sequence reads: CASSLSDTGELFF. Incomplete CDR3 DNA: TGCGCCAGCAGCTTGTCGGACACCGGGGAG. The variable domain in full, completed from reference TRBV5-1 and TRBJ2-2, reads KAGVTQTPRYLIKTRGQQVTLSCSPISGHRSVSWYQQTPGQGLQFLFEYFSETQRNKGNFPGRFSGRQFSNSRSEMNVSTLELGDSALYLCASSLSDTGELFFGEGSRLTVL.

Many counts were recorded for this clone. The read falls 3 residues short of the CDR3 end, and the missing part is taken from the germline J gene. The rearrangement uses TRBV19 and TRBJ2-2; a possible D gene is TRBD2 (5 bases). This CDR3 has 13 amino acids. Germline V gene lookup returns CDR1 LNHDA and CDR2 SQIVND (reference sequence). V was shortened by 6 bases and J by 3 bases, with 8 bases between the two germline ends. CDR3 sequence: CASRDFDTGELFF. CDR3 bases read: TGTGCCAGTAGGGACTTTGACACCGGGGAG.

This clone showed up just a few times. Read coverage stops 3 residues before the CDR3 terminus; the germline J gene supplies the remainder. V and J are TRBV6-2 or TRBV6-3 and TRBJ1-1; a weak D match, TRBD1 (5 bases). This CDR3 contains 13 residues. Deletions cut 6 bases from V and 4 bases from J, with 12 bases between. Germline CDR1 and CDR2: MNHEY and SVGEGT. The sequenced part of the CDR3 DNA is TGTGCCAGCAGGGGGCTGGGAGGCACTGAA. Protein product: CASRGLGGTE. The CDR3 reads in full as CASRGLGGTEAFF.

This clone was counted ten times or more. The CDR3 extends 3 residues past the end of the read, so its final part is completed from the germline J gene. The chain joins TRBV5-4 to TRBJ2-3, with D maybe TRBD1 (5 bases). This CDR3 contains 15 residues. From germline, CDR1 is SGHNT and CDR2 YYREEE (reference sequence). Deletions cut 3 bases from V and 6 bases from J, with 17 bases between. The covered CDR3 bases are TGTGCCAGCAGCTCGCGAGAAACGAACAGGGATACG. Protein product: CASSSRETNRDT. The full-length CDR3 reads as CASSSRETNRDTQYF.

CDR3 bases read: TGTGCCAGCAGTCGACCCACACAACAGGGACCGTTTCAGCCC. Its protein product is CASSRPTQQGPFQP. The complete CDR3 sequence is CASSRPTQQGPFQPQHF. This chain joins TRBV6-2 or TRBV6-3 and TRBJ1-5, with D possibly being TRBD1 (6 bases). The read ends 3 residues early relative to the CDR3; the germline J gene fills the gap. Germline V lookup: CDR1 MNHEY, CDR2 SVGEGT. The CDR3 contains 17 residues. The V and J ends lost 5 bases and 6 bases respectively, with 23 bases between them.

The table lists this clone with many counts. CDR3 region: CASTSGQGGINEKLFF. The CDR3 bases that were read are TGCGCCAGCACCTCGGGACAGGGGGGGATTAATGAAAAA. V usage is TRBV5-1 and J usage is TRBJ1-4; 11 bases align to TRBD1. The read is 3 residues too short to cover the CDR3 end, so that end is filled in from the germline J gene. Germline V CDR1 and CDR2: SGHRS, YFSETQ. The V and J ends lost 6 bases and 4 bases, in that order; junction bases with no gene match: 8. This CDR3 has 16 residues.

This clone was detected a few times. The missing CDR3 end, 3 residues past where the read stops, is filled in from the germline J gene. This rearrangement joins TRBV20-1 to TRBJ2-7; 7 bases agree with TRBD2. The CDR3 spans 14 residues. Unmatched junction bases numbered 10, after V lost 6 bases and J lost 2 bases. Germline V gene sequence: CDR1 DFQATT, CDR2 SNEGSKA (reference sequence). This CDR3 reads CSAAGTTRTYEQYF. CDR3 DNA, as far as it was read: TGCAGTGCGGCCGGGACTACCAGAACCTACGAG.

CDR3: CASSLVQSYAQYF. The covered CDR3 bases are TGTGCCAGCAGCTTAGTGCAGAGTTATGCG. The V call is TRBV7-8, the J call TRBJ2-3; the D is unclear. Sequencing ends 3 residues short of the CDR3 end; the germline J gene provides the rest. Germline V lookup: CDR1 SGHVS, CDR2 FQNEAQ. This CDR3 region has 13 residues.

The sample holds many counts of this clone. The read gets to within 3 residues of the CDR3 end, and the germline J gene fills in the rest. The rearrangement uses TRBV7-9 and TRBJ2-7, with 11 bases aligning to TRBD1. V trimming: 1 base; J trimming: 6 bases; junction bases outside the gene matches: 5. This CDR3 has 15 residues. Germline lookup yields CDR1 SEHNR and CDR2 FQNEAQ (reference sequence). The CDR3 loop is CASSLGGQGAGEQYF. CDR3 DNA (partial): TGTGCCAGCAGCTTAGGAGGACAGGGGGCTGGCGAG. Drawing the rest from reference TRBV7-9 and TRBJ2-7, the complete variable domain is DTGVSQNPRHKITKRGQNVTFRCDPISEHNRLYWYRQTLGQGPEFLTYFQNEAQLEKSRLLSDRFSAERPKGSFSTLEIQRTEQGDSAMYLCASSLGGQGAGEQYFGPGTRLTVT.

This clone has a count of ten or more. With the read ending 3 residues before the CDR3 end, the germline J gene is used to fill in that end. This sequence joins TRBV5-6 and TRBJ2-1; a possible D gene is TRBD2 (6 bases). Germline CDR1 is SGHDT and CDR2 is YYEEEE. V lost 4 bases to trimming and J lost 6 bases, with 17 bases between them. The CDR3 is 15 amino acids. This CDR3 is CASSRRDFRPNEQFF. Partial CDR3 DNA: TGTGCCAGCAGCAGGAGGGACTTCAGACCCAATGAG.

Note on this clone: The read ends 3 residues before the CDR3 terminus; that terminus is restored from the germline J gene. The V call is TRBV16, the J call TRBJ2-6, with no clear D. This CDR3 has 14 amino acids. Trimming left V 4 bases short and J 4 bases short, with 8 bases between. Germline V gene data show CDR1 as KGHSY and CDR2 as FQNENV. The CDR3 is CASSRRAGANVLTF. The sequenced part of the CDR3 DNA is TGTGCCAGCAGCCGTAGGGCAGGGGCCAACGTC.

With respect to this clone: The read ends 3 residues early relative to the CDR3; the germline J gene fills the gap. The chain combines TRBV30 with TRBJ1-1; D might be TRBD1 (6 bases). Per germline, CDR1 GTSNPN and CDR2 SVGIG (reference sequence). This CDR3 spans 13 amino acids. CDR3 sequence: CAWSMIVTGEAFF. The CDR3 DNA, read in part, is TGTGCCTGGAGTATGATCGTTACAGGGGAA. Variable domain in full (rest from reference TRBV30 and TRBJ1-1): SQTIHQWPATLVQPVGSPLSLECTVEGTSNPNLYWYRQAAGRGLQLLFYSVGIGQISSEVPQNLSASRPQDRQFILSSKKLLLSDSGFYLCAWSMIVTGEAFFGQGTRLTVV.

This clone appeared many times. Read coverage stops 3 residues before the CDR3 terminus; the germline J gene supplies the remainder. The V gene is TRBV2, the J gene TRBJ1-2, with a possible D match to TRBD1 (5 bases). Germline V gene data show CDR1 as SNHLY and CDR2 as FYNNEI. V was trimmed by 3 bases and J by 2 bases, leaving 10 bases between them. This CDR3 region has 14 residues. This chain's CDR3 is CASSDIRQNYGYTF. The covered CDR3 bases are TGTGCCAGCAGTGACATCCGACAGAACTATGGC.

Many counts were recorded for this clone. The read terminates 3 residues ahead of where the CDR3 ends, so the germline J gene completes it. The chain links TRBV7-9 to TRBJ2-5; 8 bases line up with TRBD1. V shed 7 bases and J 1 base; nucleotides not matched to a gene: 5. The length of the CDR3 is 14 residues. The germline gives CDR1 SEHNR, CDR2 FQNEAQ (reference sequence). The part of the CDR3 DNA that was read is TGTGCCAGCATGCTTACAGGGGGCCAAGAGACC. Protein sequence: CASMLTGGQET. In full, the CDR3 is CASMLTGGQETQYF.

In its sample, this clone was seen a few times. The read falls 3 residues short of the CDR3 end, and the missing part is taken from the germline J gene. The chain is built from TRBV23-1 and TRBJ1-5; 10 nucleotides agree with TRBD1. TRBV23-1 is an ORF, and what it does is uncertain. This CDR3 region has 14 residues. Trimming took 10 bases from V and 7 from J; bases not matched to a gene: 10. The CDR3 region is CATTGTGVIQPQHF. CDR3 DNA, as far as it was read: TGCGCCACCACGGGGACAGGGGTAATCCAGCCC.

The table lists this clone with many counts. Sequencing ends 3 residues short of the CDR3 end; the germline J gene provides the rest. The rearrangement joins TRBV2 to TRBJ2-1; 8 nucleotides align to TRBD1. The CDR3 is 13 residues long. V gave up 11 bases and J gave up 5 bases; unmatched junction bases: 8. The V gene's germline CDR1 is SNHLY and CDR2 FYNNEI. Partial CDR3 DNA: TGTGCCGGCCAGGGCAGGGGGCACAATGAG. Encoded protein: CAGQGRGHNE. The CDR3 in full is CAGQGRGHNEQFF.

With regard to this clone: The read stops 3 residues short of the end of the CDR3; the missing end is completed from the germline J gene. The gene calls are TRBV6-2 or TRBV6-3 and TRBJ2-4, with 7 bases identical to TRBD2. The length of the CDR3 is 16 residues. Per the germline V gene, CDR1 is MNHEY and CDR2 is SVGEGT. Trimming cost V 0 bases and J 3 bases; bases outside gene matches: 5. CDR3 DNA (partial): TGTGCCAGCAGTTACTCGGGGGGGAAAGGCAAAAACATT. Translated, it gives CASSYSGGKGKNI. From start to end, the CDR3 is CASSYSGGKGKNIQYF.

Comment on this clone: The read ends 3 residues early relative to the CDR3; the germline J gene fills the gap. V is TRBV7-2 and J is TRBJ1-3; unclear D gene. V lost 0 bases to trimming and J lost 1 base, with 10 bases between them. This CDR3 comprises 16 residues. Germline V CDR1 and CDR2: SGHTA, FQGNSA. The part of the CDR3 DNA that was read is TGTGCCAGCAGCTTAGCGTTAACAGTGTCTGGAAACACC. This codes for CASSLALTVSGNT. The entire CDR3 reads CASSLALTVSGNTIYF.

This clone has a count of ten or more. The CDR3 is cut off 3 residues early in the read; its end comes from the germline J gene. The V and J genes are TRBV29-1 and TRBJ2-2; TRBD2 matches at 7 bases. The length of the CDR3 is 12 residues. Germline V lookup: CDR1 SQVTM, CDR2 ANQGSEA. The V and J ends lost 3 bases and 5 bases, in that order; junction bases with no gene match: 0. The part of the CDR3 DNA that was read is TGCAGCGTTGAGCGGGAGACCGGGGAG. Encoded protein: CSVERETGE. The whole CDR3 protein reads CSVERETGELFF.

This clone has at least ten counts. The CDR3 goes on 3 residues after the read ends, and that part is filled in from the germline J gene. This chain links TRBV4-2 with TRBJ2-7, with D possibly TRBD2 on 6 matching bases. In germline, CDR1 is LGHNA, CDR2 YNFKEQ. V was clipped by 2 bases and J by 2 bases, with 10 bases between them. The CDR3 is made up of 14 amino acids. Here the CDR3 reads CASSQLALTYEQYF. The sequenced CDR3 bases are TGTGCCAGCAGCCAACTAGCGCTAACCTACGAG.